The entry below describes one TCR beta chain. Its target is not known. There are 15 residues in the CDR3. The germline V gene has CDR1 SGHNT and CDR2 YYREEE (reference sequence). The junction had 3 bases not matched to a gene; V was cut back by 3 bases and J by 2 bases. Dosing: nivolumab 3 mg/kg IV, weeks 1, 4, 7, 10, then every two weeks to week 26. Repertoires were generated with immunoSEQ multiplex PCR, while TCRdb's copy carries only in-frame clones and drops some. Of about 43,000 clones listed, 70% to 90% are singletons. These data come from a study of ipilimumab plus nivolumab after autologous stem cell transplantation. Looking at the study overall: Typical patient got a few ipilimumab doses and 7 or 8 nivolumab doses (median). The myeloma cohort included high-risk transplant-naive patients and patients relapsing within 3 years of a first autologous transplant.

Study outcomes and limitations: Per the authors, repertoire, Treg and microbiota data justify further study.

The material sequenced was PBMCs, taken in a trial of ipilimumab plus nivolumab as post-transplant consolidation. V usage is TRBV5-4 and J usage is TRBJ1-1, with 11 bases fitting TRBD1. This sequence was found in a male donor with multiple myeloma. CDR3 DNA: TGTGCCAGCAGCTCCGGGACAGGGGGTAACACTGAAGCTTTCTTT. Translation gives CASSSGTGGNTEAFF.